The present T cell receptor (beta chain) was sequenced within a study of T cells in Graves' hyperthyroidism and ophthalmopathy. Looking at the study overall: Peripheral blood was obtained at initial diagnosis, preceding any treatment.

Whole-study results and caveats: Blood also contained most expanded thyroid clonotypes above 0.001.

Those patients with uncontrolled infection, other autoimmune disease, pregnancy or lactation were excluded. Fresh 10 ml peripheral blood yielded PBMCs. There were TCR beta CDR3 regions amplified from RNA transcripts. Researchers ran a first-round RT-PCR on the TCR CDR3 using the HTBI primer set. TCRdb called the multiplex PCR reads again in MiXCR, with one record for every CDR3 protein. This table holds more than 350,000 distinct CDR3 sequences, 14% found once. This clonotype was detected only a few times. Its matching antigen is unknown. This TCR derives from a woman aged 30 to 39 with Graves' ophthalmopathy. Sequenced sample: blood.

The CDR3 protein is CASSFVGKGNEQFF. For the CDR3, the DNA is TGTGCCAGCAGTTTCGTGGGGAAAGGCAATGAGCAGTTCTTC. The chain links TRBV27 to TRBJ2-1; no definite D call. The CDR3 loop spans 14 amino acids. Trimming left V 3 bases short and J 6 bases short, with 12 bases between. Germline V gene sequence: CDR1 MNHEY, CDR2 SMNVEV (reference sequence).